The T cell receptor (beta chain) under discussion was sequenced for a study of T cells in Graves' hyperthyroidism and ophthalmopathy (dated by TCRdb to the late 2010s). Turning to the overall study: Peripheral blood was collected at initial diagnosis, before any treatment. To identify distinguishing TCR V-J signatures, a discovery cohort of around 100 patients was used, comprising some 43 with Graves' ophthalmopathy and 55 to 65 with stable Graves' hyperthyroidism. An independent validation cohort of 18 to 20 hyperthyroidism patients and approximately 16 patients who later progressed to ophthalmopathy tested prospective prediction of ophthalmopathy. The 100 discovery patients were divided at random into training and test sets in a 7:3 ratio. Thyroid tissue and blood T-cell repertoires from about six Graves' hyperthyroidism patients were also compared in the study. After blood sampling, hyperthyroidism patients were treated with methimazole at a starting dose of 30 mg daily, and ophthalmopathy patients were treated with high-dose intravenous methylprednisolone. The paper reports TCR Vbeta CDR3 sequencing of approximately 140 peripheral blood samples: under 45 ophthalmopathy, 75 to 80 hyperthyroidism and around 17 progressor patients. General conclusions and limits of the study: Most expanded thyroid clonotypes (frequency above 0.001) were also found in blood, which suggests that blood repertoires may mirror thyroid immune responses. A 13 V-J signature model separated ophthalmopathy from stable hyperthyroidism, with around 91% sensitivity and 81.08% specificity in cross-validation and 80%/75% in testing. In validation, progression to ophthalmopathy was predicted by the model with almost 71% sensitivity and about 72% specificity, a median of roughly 6.4 months before onset. Sample size was not statistically predetermined, and investigators were not blinded to group allocation.

Graves' hyperthyroidism was defined as stable when no progression to ophthalmopathy occurred over 18 months of follow-up. Hyperthyroidism patients were newly diagnosed, with disease duration under 2 months, and aged 18 to 65 years. Exclusion was applied to patients with uncontrolled infections, other autoimmune diseases, pregnancy or lactation. Diagnoses were established on the basis of clinical symptoms, serum thyroxine and TRAb, thyroid ultrasound, and orbital computed tomography. PBMCs were isolated from 10 ml of fresh peripheral blood by Ficoll-Paque density gradient centrifugation. Total RNA was extracted using Trizol reagent, and RNA quality was assessed on an Agilent 2100 Bioanalyzer. The germline V gene (reference sequence) supplies CDR1 DFQATT and CDR2 SNEGSKA. V is cut back by 3 bases and J by 7 bases, with 9 bases in the junction unmatched. The CDR3 covers 14 residues, taking in both the cysteine and the phenylalanine. Only CDR3 DNA remains: 42 bases, in frame from the first base.

The TCR beta CDR3 regions were amplified from the RNA transcripts. The TCR CDR3 was subjected to a first round of RT-PCR using the HTBI primer set and the Qiagen OneStep RT-PCR kit. Libraries were constructed in a second round of multiplex PCR, after which size selection and purification were carried out. Libraries were sequenced paired-end with 100 bp reads on an Illumina HiSeq2000. The study's processing was this. SOAPnuke was used to process the raw data, with reads discarded if the reads contained adapters or uncalled bases, had a mean Phred below 15, or lacked an exact constant-primer or identifier match. COPE v1.2.5 was used to merge the high-quality paired reads, and each unique nucleotide sequence was defined as a clonotype. MiTCR v1.1 was used to align clonotypes to the IMGT TRBV, TRBD and TRBJ reference segments. Analysis was restricted to V-J combinations with a frequency above 0.0001, which covered 99.2% of repertoires. A TCS score was defined as the ratio between F50 (clonal expansion) and ExV (chaos), using BLOSUM62-based TCRdist between CDR3 peptides within each V-J. Welch's t-statistics and random forest reduced around 520 V-J features to 13, which were used in a naive Bayes classifier (R e1071). TCRdb reprocessing: public reads trimmed at Q25 with fastp, clones called with MiXCR, in-frame beta chains kept. Every CDR3 protein is listed once, alongside the most common genes and DNA of its rows. The V and J calls, along with clone size, are taken from TCRdb and not from the paper's own processing. This sample holds about half a million distinct CDR3 sequences; around 20% were observed only once. The ten top clones hold more than 25% of the sample.

This clonotype was recorded at least ten times. Its antigen target is currently unknown. Base qualities are not recorded, but no much larger clone differs from it by a single base. The rearranged chain carries TRBV20-1 and TRBJ1-5, with TRBD1 matching 7 junction bases. The clonotype originates from a man aged 18 to 35 with Graves' hyperthyroidism. What was sequenced was blood. At the DNA level, the sequence is TGCAGTGCTAGGGAAACAGGGGTCGGACAGCCCCAGCATTTT. The resulting protein is CSARETGVGQPQHF.